The 25 T cell receptor beta chains given below trace back to one sample, sequenced in a study of naive and memory T cell subsets. Two oligonucleotides, mixed equimolar, formed the beta constant-region primer covering TRBC1 and TRBC2. TCRdb re-called the UMI-ligation and nested PCR reads through MiXCR, storing one row per CDR3 protein. The sample lists 77,000 or so distinct CDR3 sequences, approximately 14% occurring once. The sequencing sample was made of central memory CD4+ T cells from blood. The receptor source for this set is a human donor in good health.

V is TRBV7-9 and J is TRBJ2-7; TRBD1 is a possible D gene (5 bases). CDR1 is SEHNR, CDR2 FQNEAQ, per germline (reference sequence). CDR3 length: 13 amino acids. V lost 5 bases to trimming and J lost 6 bases, with 14 bases between them. The CDR3 sequence: CASSQEVGREQYF. The DNA for the CDR3 is TGTGCCAGCAGCCAGGAAGTGGGGCGCGAGCAGTACTTC.

This clonotype has ten or more counts. The chain joins TRBV12-3 or TRBV12-4 to TRBJ1-3; 8 bases map to TRBD1. The CDR3 is made up of 17 amino acids. The V and J ends lost 5 bases and 1 base, in that order; junction bases with no gene match: 10. The CDR3 is CASSPLTGVTSGNTIYF. The DNA for the CDR3 is TGTGCCAGCAGTCCTCTGACAGGGGTTACTTCTGGAAACACCATATATTTT.

The chain uses TRBV7-8 and TRBJ1-2, with D hard to call. In germline, CDR1 is SGHVS, CDR2 FQNEAQ. This CDR3 has 14 amino acids. The V and J ends lost 2 bases and 0 bases respectively, with 7 bases between them. The DNA for the CDR3 is TGTGCCAGCAGCTTACCCAATACTAACTATGGCTACACCTTC. Protein product: CASSLPNTNYGYTF.

This clonotype has only a few counts. As DNA, the CDR3 is TGCAGTGCTAGAGATCGTGGTACCGTGGGGACTGAAGCTTTCTTT. This codes for CSARDRGTVGTEAFF. The chain couples TRBV20-1 to TRBJ1-1; no reliable D call. Looked up from germline, CDR1 is DFQATT and CDR2 is SNEGSKA (reference sequence). The CDR3 extends over 15 amino acids. V was clipped by 0 bases and J by 5 bases, with 16 bases between them.

This clonotype was counted between two and nine times. The chain couples TRBV9 to TRBJ2-7; D gene unclear. Trimming took 0 bases from V and 1 from J, leaving 8 bases between them. The CDR3 consists of 14 residues. Germline assignment: CDR1 SGDLS and CDR2 YYNGEE. CDR3 nucleotide sequence: TGTGCCAGCAGCGTAGGACCTCAATCCTACGAGCAGTACTTC. Translated, it gives CASSVGPQSYEQYF.

Ten or more counts support this clonotype. V is TRBV29-1 and J is TRBJ2-1, with D maybe TRBD2 (5 bases). The germline V gene has CDR1 SQVTM and CDR2 ANQGSEA. This CDR3 spans 14 amino acids. Trimming cost V 8 bases and J 7 bases, with 21 bases left between them. The CDR3 loop reads CSQTGAEAGNEQFF. CDR3 sequence (DNA): TGCAGCCAGACTGGAGCGGAGGCTGGGAATGAGCAGTTCTTC.

This chain links TRBV7-9 with TRBJ1-4, with 10 bases that match TRBD1. The ends lost 8 bases at V and 8 bases at J; junction bases unmatched: 8. Germline V gives CDR1 SEHNR, CDR2 FQNEAQ (reference sequence). The CDR3 has 14 amino acids. In DNA, the CDR3 is TGTGCCAGCGCCCCCGGGACAGGGGAAGAAAAACTGTTTTTT. This sequence encodes CASAPGTGEEKLFF. The complete variable domain, with remaining parts taken from reference TRBV7-9 and TRBJ1-4, reads DTGVSQNPRHKITKRGQNVTFRCDPISEHNRLYWYRQTLGQGPEFLTYFQNEAQLEKSRLLSDRFSAERPKGSFSTLEIQRTEQGDSAMYLCASAPGTGEEKLFFGSGTQLSVL.

By share of the sample, this clonotype is medium-sized. The chain is built from TRBV7-2 and TRBJ2-3; D ambiguous. Trimming cost V 1 base and J 10 bases, with 6 bases left between them. The germline CDR1 and CDR2 sequences are SGHTA and FQGNSA. The length of the CDR3 is 11 residues. The CDR3 sequence: CASSLDASQYF. DNA of the CDR3: TGTGCCAGCAGCTTAGATGCGTCGCAGTATTTT.

The chain combines TRBV30 with TRBJ1-3, with 9 bases lining up with TRBD1. Looked up from germline, CDR1 is GTSNPN and CDR2 is SVGIG (reference sequence). V shed 3 bases, J shed 1 base, and the junction held 19 bases outside the gene matches. The CDR3 length is 20 residues. The CDR3 coding sequence is TGTGCCTGGAGACCCCAGGATGGGACAGGGTCGACGGGATCTGGAAACACCATATATTTT. Its protein product is CAWRPQDGTGSTGSGNTIYF. Using reference TRBV30 and TRBJ1-3 for the parts outside the CDR3, the full variable domain is SQTIHQWPATLVQPVGSPLSLECTVEGTSNPNLYWYRQAAGRGLQLLFYSVGIGQISSEVPQNLSASRPQDRQFILSSKKLLLSDSGFYLCAWRPQDGTGSTGSGNTIYFGEGSWLTVV.

This clonotype was counted many times. The rearrangement joins TRBV5-1 to TRBJ2-1, with D tentatively TRBD2 (6 bases). Germline V gene lookup returns CDR1 SGHRS and CDR2 YFSETQ. The CDR3 consists of 15 residues. V shed 0 bases and J shed 9 bases, with 16 bases lying between them. CDR3 sequence reads: CASSLGRERGGEQFF. The CDR3 nucleotides read TGCGCCAGCAGCTTGGGGCGGGAAAGGGGCGGTGAGCAGTTCTTC.

This clonotype occurred many times. The J gene is TRBJ2-1, the V gene TRBV29-1; TRBD2 agrees at 14 bases. The CDR3 has 14 amino acids. CDR1 is SQVTM and CDR2 is ANQGSEA in the germline V gene. Unmatched junction bases numbered 1, after V lost 3 bases and J lost 6 bases. CDR3 DNA sequence: TGCAGCGTTGATGGGACTAGCGGGAGCAATGAGCAGTTCTTC. It is translated as CSVDGTSGSNEQFF.

The chain links TRBV6-6 to TRBJ2-7; no firm D call. V gave up 2 bases and J gave up 0 bases, with 2 bases separating them. The germline gives CDR1 MNHNY, CDR2 SVGAGI (reference sequence). This CDR3 comprises 12 residues. CDR3 amino acids: CASSYTSYEQYF. As DNA, the CDR3 is TGTGCCAGCAGTTACACCTCCTACGAGCAGTACTTC.

A few counts support this clonotype. The rearrangement joins TRBV10-1 to TRBJ2-5; TRBD1 aligns across 8 bases. Germline V gene sequence: CDR1 WNHNN, CDR2 SYGVQD (reference sequence). The CDR3 is 13 residues long. J was trimmed by 7 bases and V by 3 bases; bases with no gene match: 4. Here the CDR3 DNA reads TGCGCCAGCAGTGATTCCGGGACAGGGACCCAGTACTTC. It yields the protein CASSDSGTGTQYF.

This clonotype was counted between two and nine times. The V and J genes are TRBV7-2 and TRBJ1-6; D gene uncertain. Germline values: CDR1 SGHTA, CDR2 FQGNSA. With 2 bases removed from V and 7 bases from J, the gap between germline ends came to 9 bases. The CDR3 totals 14 residues. The CDR3 DNA reads TGTGCCAGCAGCTTAATGGCGGAGAATTCACCCCTCCACTTT. It yields the protein CASSLMAENSPLHF.

The rearrangement joins TRBV19 to TRBJ2-7, with TRBD1 as a possible D gene (5 bases). V lost 0 bases to trimming and J lost 1 base, with 10 bases between them. The germline V gene encodes CDR1 LNHDA and CDR2 SQIVND (reference sequence). The CDR3 is made up of 15 amino acids. The CDR3 region is CASSIDDDSSYEQYF. CDR3 sequence (DNA): TGTGCCAGTAGTATAGATGACGACAGTTCCTACGAGCAGTACTTC.

The chain employs TRBV6-2 or TRBV6-3 and TRBJ1-2; possible D gene TRBD1, 6 bases. Germline V gene lookup returns CDR1 MNHEY and CDR2 SVGEGT. The CDR3 loop spans 13 amino acids. The V gene lost 1 base and the J gene lost 10 bases, with 13 bases spanning the gap. The CDR3 nucleotides read TGTGCCAGCAGTTACTTGGACAGTGCATCCTACACCTTC. The encoded protein is CASSYLDSASYTF.

This clonotype was found a few times. This sequence joins TRBV21-1 and TRBJ1-2; TRBD1 is taken as the D call from the table, unchecked against the DNA. TRBV21-1 is described as a pseudogene. The CDR3 runs 9 residues. CDR3 DNA: TGTGCCAGCGGGCGGCCCGGCTTCTTC. This translates into CASGRPGFF.

This clonotype was counted only a few times. The chain uses TRBV24-1 and TRBJ2-1, with a weak D call TRBD2 (6 bases). Germline V CDR1 and CDR2: KGHDR, SFDVKD. The germline V and J ends were trimmed by 3 bases and 5 bases, with 13 bases remaining between them. CDR3 length: 15 residues. In DNA form, the CDR3 reads TGTGCCACCAGTGATCCTAGCGCAAATGACAATGAGCAGTTCTTC. Translated, it gives CATSDPSANDNEQFF.

This clonotype was counted ten times or more. The chain employs TRBV7-2 and TRBJ2-1; D is possibly TRBD1 (5 bases). CDR3 length: 15 amino acids. Germline V gene sequence: CDR1 SGHTA, CDR2 FQGNSA. The V end lost 4 bases, the J end lost 0 bases, and 10 bases lay between the germline ends. CDR3 bases: TGTGCCAGCAGCTCCGGACAAAGCTCCTACAATGAGCAGTTCTTC. Translated: CASSSGQSSYNEQFF.

This rearrangement joins TRBV29-1 to TRBJ2-1; 8 positions agree with TRBD1. CDR3 length: 14 residues. Germline CDR1 is SQVTM and CDR2 is ANQGSEA. Losses at the gene ends were 4 bases for V and 7 bases for J; bases not matched to a gene: 9. CDR3 region: CSVAWGQGANEQFF. The CDR3, as DNA: TGCAGCGTTGCGTGGGGCCAGGGGGCTAATGAGCAGTTCTTC.

This clonotype was picked up many times. V usage is TRBV2 and J usage is TRBJ2-3, with D possibly being TRBD2 (6 bases). Germline V gene lookup returns CDR1 SNHLY and CDR2 FYNNEI. The CDR3 is 15 amino acids. Between the trimmed V and J ends, which lost 5 bases and 5 bases, there was a span of 17 bases. The CDR3 sequence is CASSPLGLRQDTQYF. In DNA, the CDR3 is TGTGCCAGCAGTCCCCTGGGACTTCGCCAAGATACGCAGTATTTT.

At least ten counts were recorded for this clonotype. The chain joins TRBV5-1 to TRBJ2-1; D perhaps matches TRBD1 (7 bases). V shed 6 bases and J shed 5 bases, with 15 bases lying between them. The CDR3 covers 14 residues. Germline V gene sequence: CDR1 SGHRS, CDR2 YFSETQ. The CDR3 nucleotides read TGCGCCAGCACCCTCCTCAGGGGGGACAATGAGCAGTTCTTC. Protein sequence: CASTLLRGDNEQFF.

This clonotype was seen ten or more times. The chain uses TRBV20-1 and TRBJ2-1; 12 positions agree with TRBD2. The CDR3 loop spans 18 amino acids. Germline CDR1 DFQATT, CDR2 SNEGSKA (reference sequence). Germline trimming cut 6 bases from V and 3 bases from J; bases unmatched to any gene: 15. CDR3 bases: TGCAGTGCGAGAAACCCTAGCGGGAGGGTGGCGTTCTACAATGAGCAGTTCTTC. It encodes CSARNPSGRVAFYNEQFF.

This clonotype came up many times. V and J are TRBV5-1 and TRBJ2-7, with D maybe TRBD2 (6 bases). The V end was cut by 1 base, the J end by 2 bases, with 10 bases between. The CDR3 is 14 amino acids. From germline, CDR1 is SGHRS and CDR2 YFSETQ. The CDR3 nucleotides are TGCGCCAGCAGCTTGACGGGAGTGGCCTACGAGCAGTACTTC. It encodes CASSLTGVAYEQYF.

This clonotype was seen ten or more times. The rearrangement links TRBV7-2 to TRBJ2-7; 7 bases match TRBD2. Germline V gene lookup returns CDR1 SGHTA and CDR2 FQGNSA. Unmatched junction bases numbered 9, after V lost 2 bases and J lost 5 bases. The CDR3 totals 15 residues. CDR3 residues: CASSLRAGDRNEQYF. The CDR3 coding sequence is TGTGCCAGCAGCTTAAGGGCGGGAGATAGAAACGAGCAGTACTTC.